This entry lists 24 T cell receptor beta chains sequenced from one sample in a study of glioma-infiltrating T cells after dendritic cell vaccination. Libraries were prepared by immunoSEQ multiplex PCR; TCRdb keeps only in-frame clonotypes and omits some of them. The sample has 100,000 or so clones; over 75% are singletons. This sample comprised blood, obtained before dendritic cell vaccination. The receptors were sampled from a human donor with glioblastoma.

This clone was detected once. The CDR3 region is CASSHRTGGSTGELFF. As DNA, the CDR3 is TGTGCCAGCAGCCACCGGACAGGGGGGAGCACCGGGGAGCTGTTTTTT. The chain is built from TRBV7-8 and TRBJ2-2, with 10 bases aligning to TRBD1. J was trimmed by 4 bases and V by 5 bases; bases with no gene match: 7. Germline CDR1 SGHVS, CDR2 FQNEAQ. CDR3 length equals 16 residues.

J is TRBJ1-2 and V is TRBV6-5; maybe TRBD1 (5 bases). Trimming took 5 bases from V and 2 from J, leaving 12 bases between them. Germline CDR1 and CDR2: MNHEY and SVGAGI. This CDR3 spans 14 amino acids. Written as DNA, the CDR3 is TGTGCCAGCAGTCCACAGGTCCTGAACTATGGCTACACCTTC. Protein sequence: CASSPQVLNYGYTF.

The chain uses TRBV30 and TRBJ1-2; 9 bases are shared with TRBD1. Looked up from germline, CDR1 is GTSNPN and CDR2 is SVGIG (reference sequence). V dropped 2 bases and J dropped 6; count of bases not matched to a gene: 16. This CDR3 is built from 17 residues. The CDR3 DNA follows: TGTGCCTGGAGTACCCGGGACAGGGTCTTGACTATGAATGGCTACACCTTC. This gives the protein CAWSTRDRVLTMNGYTF.

The J gene is TRBJ1-6, the V gene TRBV19; 8 bases map to TRBD1. V lost 5 bases, J lost 3 bases, and 6 bases stayed unmatched. The CDR3 runs 16 residues. Germline V lookup: CDR1 LNHDA, CDR2 SQIVND (reference sequence). CDR3: CASSAQGEFYNSPLHF. CDR3 in DNA: TGTGCCAGTAGTGCACAGGGGGAGTTCTATAATTCACCCCTCCACTTT.

This rearrangement joins TRBV9 to TRBJ1-5, with D unclear. CDR3 length equals 13 residues. With 5 bases removed from V and 4 bases from J, the gap between germline ends came to 10 bases. From germline, CDR1 is SGDLS and CDR2 YYNGEE. The CDR3 nucleotides are TGTGCCAGCAGTATGGAGGGAAATCAGCCCCAGCATTTT. Its protein product is CASSMEGNQPQHF.

This clone showed up just a few times. This chain uses TRBV7-2 with TRBJ2-1, with 8 bases that match TRBD2. V dropped 1 base and J dropped 7; count of bases not matched to a gene: 6. Looked up from germline, CDR1 is SGHTA and CDR2 is FQGNSA. This CDR3 has 15 residues. The CDR3 DNA reads as TGTGCCAGCAGCTTAGGAGCCGGGAGGGGAAATGAGCAGTTCTTC. It specifies CASSLGAGRGNEQFF.

This CDR3 is CASSGGGASSGANVLTF. The CDR3 DNA reads as TGCGCCAGCAGCGGGGGGGGAGCAAGCTCTGGGGCCAACGTCCTGACTTTC. The rearrangement joins TRBV5-1 to TRBJ2-6; 7 nucleotides agree with TRBD2. The germline V gene has CDR1 SGHRS and CDR2 YFSETQ. The CDR3 runs to 17 residues. Unmatched junction bases numbered 7, after V lost 4 bases and J lost 0 bases.

This clone appeared a single time. The V call is TRBV7-9, the J call TRBJ2-1; 14 bases match TRBD2. V trimming: 1 base; J trimming: 9 bases; junction bases outside the gene matches: 5. In germline, CDR1 is SEHNR, CDR2 FQNEAQ (reference sequence). The CDR3 is made up of 16 amino acids. The chain's CDR3 is CASSLVGLAGAFEQFF. CDR3 nucleotide sequence: TGTGCCAGCAGCTTAGTGGGACTAGCGGGAGCCTTTGAGCAGTTCTTC.

The J gene is TRBJ2-3, the V gene TRBV5-4, with 12 bases lining up with TRBD2. The CDR3 sequence is 16 residues long. Germline CDR1 is SGHNT and CDR2 is YYREEE (reference sequence). Unmatched junction bases numbered 3, after V lost 4 bases and J lost 0 bases. The chain's CDR3 is CASSEGLAGSTDTQYF. The CDR3 nucleotides read TGTGCCAGCAGCGAGGGACTAGCGGGTAGCACAGATACGCAGTATTTT.

This clone appeared a few times. J is TRBJ2-3 and V is TRBV10-3; 9 bases are shared with TRBD1. Germline assignment: CDR1 ENHRY and CDR2 SYGVKD. The CDR3 contains 17 residues. Losses at the gene ends were 10 bases for V and 2 bases for J; bases not matched to a gene: 16. CDR3 region: CATRGDQGQGITDTQYF. CDR3 in DNA: TGTGCCACGAGGGGTGATCAGGGACAGGGAATCACAGATACGCAGTATTTT.

J is TRBJ2-1 and V is TRBV9; 9 nucleotides line up with TRBD2. Germline assignment: CDR1 SGDLS and CDR2 YYNGEE. CDR3 length: 15 amino acids. After removal of 3 bases from V and 4 bases from J, the junction contained 5 bases not matched to a gene. The CDR3, as DNA: TGTGCCAGCAGCGCCCTAGCGGGAAGTTACAATGAGCAGTTCTTC. Protein sequence: CASSALAGSYNEQFF.

This clone appeared a few times. The chain recombines TRBV9 with TRBJ2-2; D remains ambiguous. The CDR3 covers 14 residues. Germline V gene lookup returns CDR1 SGDLS and CDR2 YYNGEE. Between the trimmed V and J ends, which lost 5 bases and 1 base, there was a span of 9 bases. The CDR3 region is CASSRAVNTGELFF. The CDR3 DNA follows: TGTGCCAGCAGTCGTGCGGTGAACACCGGGGAGCTGTTTTTT.

This clone was seen more than once but under ten times. The chain couples TRBV4-1 to TRBJ2-7; 12 bases fit TRBD2. The CDR3 length is 16 residues. V gave up 3 bases and J gave up 1 base; unmatched junction bases: 4. CDR1 is MGHRA and CDR2 is YSYEKL in the germline V gene. CDR3 DNA sequence: TGCGCCAGCAGCCACCTACTAGCGGGAGGTTCCTACGAGCAGTACTTC. Encoded protein: CASSHLLAGGSYEQYF.

The V call is TRBV6-5, the J call TRBJ2-3; D not resolved. This CDR3 region has 15 residues. The germline V gene encodes CDR1 MNHEY and CDR2 SVGAGI. The ends were cut back, 0 bases at V and 2 bases at J, with 9 bases in the middle. CDR3 sequence reads: CASSYSVIDTDTQYF. In DNA, the CDR3 is TGTGCCAGCAGTTACTCCGTTATAGACACAGATACGCAGTATTTT.

A few counts support this clone. The V gene is TRBV19, the J gene TRBJ1-2; the match to TRBD1 covers 10 bases. J gave up 4 bases and V 7 bases, and 6 bases lay outside the gene matches. The CDR3 is made up of 14 amino acids. Germline lookup yields CDR1 LNHDA and CDR2 SQIVND (reference sequence). The CDR3 DNA is TGTGCCAGTATGAGACAGGGGGCCCTCTATGGCTACACCTTC. It codes for CASMRQGALYGYTF.

This chain links TRBV29-1 with TRBJ1-1, with 9 bases matching TRBD1. The J segment lost 10 bases and the V segment lost 6 bases, leaving 9 bases of the junction unmatched. Looked up from germline, CDR1 is SQVTM and CDR2 is ANQGSEA. The CDR3 spans 12 residues. The CDR3 region has the DNA TGCAGCGTGGCCCCGACGACAGGGGGAGCTTTCTTT. This sequence encodes CSVAPTTGGAFF.

CDR3 in DNA: TGTGCCAGCAGCCCGCGACCGCTCCTCAGGGAAGCTTTCTTT. Translation gives CASSPRPLLREAFF. The chain combines TRBV14 with TRBJ1-1; D is uncertain. The germline gives CDR1 SGHDN, CDR2 FVKESK. The length of the CDR3 is 14 residues. Trimming stripped 4 bases from V and 8 bases from J, with 17 bases between. The variable domain in full, completed from reference TRBV14 and TRBJ1-1, reads EAGVTQFPSHSVIEKGQTVTLRCDPISGHDNLYWYRRVMGKEIKFLLHFVKESKQDESGMPNNRFLAERTGGTYSTLKVQPAELEDSGVYFCASSPRPLLREAFFGQGTRLTVV.

This chain joins TRBV5-6 and TRBJ2-2; D unresolved. The CDR3 extends over 13 amino acids. The V and J ends lost 2 bases and 4 bases respectively, with 6 bases between them. CDR1 and CDR2 from the germline V gene are SGHDT and YYEEEE. The CDR3 coding sequence is TGTGCCAGCAGCTTCCAGTTCACCGGGGAGCTGTTTTTT. It codes for CASSFQFTGELFF.

This clone has a handful of counts. The chain carries TRBV7-6 and TRBJ2-1, with 7 bases lining up with TRBD1. Germline CDR1 SGHVS, CDR2 FNYEAQ. V shed 5 bases, J shed 8 bases, and the junction held 9 bases outside the gene matches. The CDR3 has 14 residues. CDR3 in amino acids: CASSEQGMADEQFF. The DNA of the CDR3 is TGTGCCAGCAGCGAACAGGGGATGGCCGATGAGCAGTTCTTC.

This chain links TRBV11-2 with TRBJ2-7; unclear D gene. Germline V CDR1 and CDR2: SGHAT, FQNNGV. V was pared by 1 base and J by 4 bases, with 11 bases between. The CDR3 length is 14 residues. This CDR3 is CASSLGAGEYEQYF. The CDR3 region has the DNA TGTGCCAGCAGCTTAGGGGCAGGTGAATACGAGCAGTACTTC.

The V and J genes are TRBV19 and TRBJ2-1; D remains ambiguous. Trimming stripped 5 bases from V and 5 bases from J, with 13 bases between. The CDR3 length is 14 residues. Germline V CDR1 and CDR2: LNHDA, SQIVND (reference sequence). This CDR3 reads CASSSGRSDNEQFF. The CDR3 nucleotides read TGTGCCAGTAGTTCCGGTCGTTCCGACAATGAGCAGTTCTTC.

The chain employs TRBV5-1 and TRBJ2-1; perhaps TRBD1 as D (8 bases). V shed 6 bases and J shed 5 bases, with 15 bases lying between them. CDR1 is SGHRS and CDR2 is YFSETQ in the germline V gene. CDR3 size: 14 residues. CDR3 DNA sequence: TGCGCCAGCAAACAGGGGGGGAGTAACAATGAGCAGTTCTTC. Residues: CASKQGGSNNEQFF.

V and J are TRBV10-2 and TRBJ1-5; D is possibly TRBD1 (6 bases). This CDR3 has 18 residues. V was shortened by 9 bases and J by 0 bases, with 24 bases between the two germline ends. Germline V gives CDR1 WSHSY, CDR2 SAAADI. The DNA of the CDR3 is TGCGCCAGTGTTTTGCAGGGGTTCATGAAAAATAGCAATCAGCCCCAGCATTTT. Translation gives CASVLQGFMKNSNQPQHF.

The V call is TRBV7-2, the J call TRBJ2-7; D might be TRBD1 (5 bases). The V end lost 5 bases, the J end lost 3 bases, and 8 bases lay between the germline ends. Germline loops: CDR1 SGHTA, CDR2 FQGNSA. The CDR3 is made up of 12 amino acids. CDR3 loop: CASSDQGYEQYF. The CDR3 nucleotides are TGTGCCAGCAGCGACCAGGGCTACGAGCAGTACTTC.